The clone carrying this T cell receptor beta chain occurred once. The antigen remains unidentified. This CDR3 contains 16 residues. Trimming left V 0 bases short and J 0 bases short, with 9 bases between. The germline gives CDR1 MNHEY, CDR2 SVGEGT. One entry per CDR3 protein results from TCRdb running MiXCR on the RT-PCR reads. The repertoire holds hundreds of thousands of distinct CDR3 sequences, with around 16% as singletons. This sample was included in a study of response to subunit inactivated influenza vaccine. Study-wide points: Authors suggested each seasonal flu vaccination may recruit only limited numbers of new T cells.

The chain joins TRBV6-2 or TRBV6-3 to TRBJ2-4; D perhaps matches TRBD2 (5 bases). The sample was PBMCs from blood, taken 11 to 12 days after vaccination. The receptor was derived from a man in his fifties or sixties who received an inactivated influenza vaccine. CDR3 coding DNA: TGTGCCAGCAGTTACTCGATCGGGGTAGCCAAAAACATTCAGTACTTC. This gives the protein CASSYSIGVAKNIQYF.